One and the same sample provided the 22 T cell receptor beta chains below, sequenced in a study of memory B cells and T cells in multiple sclerosis. Stimulus-free culture yielded autoproliferating CFSE-dim and non-proliferating CFSE-high T cells, each sequenced separately. Over 4.5x10^7 CFSE-labeled PBMCs were cultured 7 days unstimulated, then replicate wells were pooled. Their antigen targets remain unknown. Sequencing was performed with immunoSEQ multiplex PCR; in TCRdb, only in-frame clones are kept and a portion is missing. This sample has 46,000 or so clones, with around 79% found just once. Sequencing was done on a sample of PBMCs from blood kept in culture. These receptors all stem from a human donor with multiple sclerosis.

This clone was seen a handful of times. CDR3 region: CASSVTKPDEQYF. The CDR3 DNA reads as TGTGCCAGTAGTGTCACAAAGCCGGACGAGCAGTACTTC. The chain joins TRBV19 to TRBJ2-7, with D hard to call. V was shortened by 5 bases and J by 5 bases, with 13 bases between the two germline ends. Germline lookup yields CDR1 LNHDA and CDR2 SQIVND (reference sequence). The CDR3 has 13 amino acids.

The chain carries TRBV11-1 and TRBJ2-7; 9 nucleotides match TRBD2. Germline-derived CDR1 and CDR2 are SGHAT and FQDESV (reference sequence). The ends lost 3 bases at V and 2 bases at J; junction bases unmatched: 5. There are 15 residues in the CDR3. The CDR3 DNA reads as TGTGCCAGCAGCTTGGCGGGGGGGGACCCCTACGAGCAGTACTTC. Translated, it gives CASSLAGGDPYEQYF.

The chain uses TRBV4-1 and TRBJ1-2; TRBD1 matches at 9 bases. The V gene's germline CDR1 is MGHRA and CDR2 YSYEKL. This CDR3 has 17 amino acids. The V and J ends lost 1 base and 1 base, in that order; junction bases with no gene match: 7. The CDR3 DNA reads as TGCGCCAGCAGCCAAGGGTTTGGACAGGGGTATAACTATGGCTACACCTTC. It is translated as CASSQGFGQGYNYGYTF.

The J gene is TRBJ1-2, the V gene TRBV5-1; the match to TRBD1 covers 9 bases. CDR3 length equals 17 residues. The germline V gene has CDR1 SGHRS and CDR2 YFSETQ. V shed 1 base, J shed 7 bases, and the junction held 14 bases outside the gene matches. CDR3 nucleotide sequence: TGCGCCAGCAGCTTGCGCGGGACAGGGAGAGATTTATCTGGCTACACCTTC. Translation: CASSLRGTGRDLSGYTF.

The chain carries TRBV18 and TRBJ1-2; 7 bases are a match to TRBD1. Germline V gives CDR1 KGHSH, CDR2 LQKENI. CDR3 length: 12 residues. J lost 8 bases, V lost 4 bases, and 4 bases had no gene match. This chain's CDR3 is CASSLDRDGYTF. The CDR3 coding sequence is TGTGCCAGCTCACTCGACAGGGACGGCTACACCTTC.

This rearrangement joins TRBV2 to TRBJ2-7; D call uncertain. CDR1 SNHLY and CDR2 FYNNEI come from the germline V gene. CDR3 length: 13 amino acids. V dropped 5 bases and J dropped 2 bases, with 10 bases sitting between them. The CDR3 DNA reads as TGTGCCAGCAGTATTCGGGTAGCCTACGAGCAGTACTTC. Its protein product is CASSIRVAYEQYF.

The chain couples TRBV28 to TRBJ2-7; TRBD1 matches 11 bases. V was clipped by 6 bases and J by 1 base; unmatched bases: 5. The CDR3 covers 15 residues. Germline V gene sequence: CDR1 MDHEN, CDR2 SYDVKM. The CDR3 region is CASSQDRGLSYEQYF. The CDR3 nucleotides are TGTGCCAGCAGCCAGGACAGGGGGCTGTCCTACGAGCAGTACTTC.

The rearrangement uses TRBV29-1 and TRBJ1-1, with TRBD1 matching over 8 bases. Germline V gives CDR1 SQVTM, CDR2 ANQGSEA. V was pared by 6 bases and J by 1 base, with 4 bases of the junction left unmatched. The CDR3 has 13 residues. The CDR3 DNA reads as TGCAGCGTCACAACAGGGGGGAACACTGAAGCTTTCTTT. This codes for CSVTTGGNTEAFF.

This chain connects TRBV7-8 to TRBJ1-1, with a possible D match to TRBD1 (5 bases). This CDR3 has 16 residues. Trimming cost V 1 base and J 0 bases, with 12 bases left between them. Germline loops: CDR1 SGHVS, CDR2 FQNEAQ. The chain's CDR3 is CASSLGRPGMNTEAFF. CDR3 sequence (DNA): TGTGCCAGCAGCTTAGGTCGTCCAGGGATGAACACTGAAGCTTTCTTT.

The chain combines TRBV4-1 with TRBJ2-2; no firm D call. CDR1 is MGHRA, CDR2 YSYEKL, per germline. V was shortened by 0 bases and J by 2 bases, with 7 bases between the two germline ends. This CDR3 comprises 15 residues. Here the CDR3 DNA reads TGCGCCAGCAGCCAAGATCGAGTAAACACCGGGGAGCTGTTTTTT. This codes for CASSQDRVNTGELFF.

This clone showed up just once. The genes are TRBV10-1 and TRBJ2-2; 9 nucleotides match TRBD1. CDR1 and CDR2 from the germline V gene are WNHNN and SYGVQD (reference sequence). With V trimmed by 3 bases and J by 7 bases, 9 bases remained unmatched. The CDR3 has 16 amino acids. CDR3 coding DNA: TGCGCCAGCAGTGAAACCGGGACAGGGAAGGACGGGGAGCTGTTTTTT. Protein sequence: CASSETGTGKDGELFF.

V usage is TRBV5-1 and J usage is TRBJ2-7; D could derive from TRBD1 or TRBD2 (5 bases each). The V end lost 4 bases, the J end lost 4 bases, and 18 bases lay between the germline ends. The CDR3 length is 15 residues. Germline V gives CDR1 SGHRS, CDR2 YFSETQ. The CDR3 bases are TGCGCCAGCAGCAAGGACCGGGACCGGGATTACGAGCAGTACTTC. Translating it yields CASSKDRDRDYEQYF.

The rearrangement uses TRBV7-9 and TRBJ2-2; D not resolved. Germline values: CDR1 SEHNR, CDR2 FQNEAQ (reference sequence). V dropped 5 bases and J dropped 4 bases, with 8 bases sitting between them. This CDR3 spans 13 amino acids. The CDR3 here is CASSDGFTGELFF. The CDR3 DNA follows: TGTGCCAGCAGCGACGGCTTCACCGGGGAGCTGTTTTTT.

The CDR3 reads CASREGTNEQFF. CDR3 coding DNA: TGTGCCAGCAGGGAGGGGACAAATGAGCAGTTCTTC. The chain employs TRBV2 and TRBJ2-1; either TRBD1 or TRBD2 may supply D (6 bases each). CDR3 size: 12 residues. CDR1 and CDR2 from the germline V gene are SNHLY and FYNNEI. V was clipped by 6 bases and J by 7 bases, with 10 bases between them. Drawing the rest from reference TRBV2 and TRBJ2-1, the complete variable domain is EPEVTQTPSHQVTQMGQEVILRCVPISNHLYFYWYRQILGQKVEFLVSFYNNEISEKSEIFDDQFSVERPDGSNFTLKIRSTKLEDSAMYFCASREGTNEQFFGPGTRLTVL.

The chain is built from TRBV25-1 and TRBJ2-5; D is uncertain. Germline V gives CDR1 MGHDK, CDR2 SYGVNS. Trimming removed 5 bases from V and 3 bases from J, with 10 bases in between. The CDR3 is 13 amino acids. CDR3 residues: CASSRFAEETQYF. CDR3 nucleotides: TGTGCCAGCAGTCGCTTCGCGGAAGAGACCCAGTACTTC.

This clone is categorized as medium-sized. This rearrangement joins TRBV5-1 to TRBJ1-3; no reliable D call. V dropped 1 base and J dropped 2 bases, with 13 bases sitting between them. The length of the CDR3 is 16 residues. CDR1 and CDR2 (germline): SGHRS, YFSETQ. Here the CDR3 reads CASSLRQTGTGNTIYF. The CDR3, as DNA: TGCGCCAGCAGCTTGAGGCAGACGGGGACTGGAAACACCATATATTTT.

The chain has TRBV18 and TRBJ1-1; D remains unclear. The CDR3 runs to 12 residues. V lost 3 bases, J lost 3 bases, and 5 bases lay in between. Germline values: CDR1 KGHSH, CDR2 LQKENI. The CDR3 DNA is TGTGCCAGCTCACCTGGGTACACTGAAGCTTTCTTT. It translates to CASSPGYTEAFF.

CDR3 coding DNA: TGTGCCAGCAGTTACTCGGTACAGAGCTCCTACAATGAGCAGTTCTTC. Translated: CASSYSVQSSYNEQFF. This chain links TRBV6-5 with TRBJ2-1; D remains unclear. The V end was cut by 0 bases, the J end by 0 bases, with 9 bases between. This CDR3 region has 16 residues. Per the germline V gene, CDR1 is MNHEY and CDR2 is SVGAGI.

The CDR3 is CASSLWGSNQPQHF. CDR3 DNA sequence: TGTGCCAGCAGCTTATGGGGTAGCAATCAGCCCCAGCATTTT. The chain links TRBV11-2 to TRBJ1-5, with unresolved D. This CDR3 is built from 14 residues. The germline V gene has CDR1 SGHAT and CDR2 FQNNGV. V lost 2 bases and J lost 0, with 5 bases in between. Complete variable domain (other parts from reference TRBV11-2 and TRBJ1-5): EAGVAQSPRYKIIEKRQSVAFWCNPISGHATLYWYQQILGQGPKLLIQFQNNGVVDDSQLPKDRFSAERLKGVDSTLKIQPAKLEDSAVYLCASSLWGSNQPQHFGDGTRLSIL.

This clone appeared once. The chain carries TRBV5-4 and TRBJ1-1; D is ambiguous. The V and J ends lost 3 bases and 0 bases respectively, with 6 bases between them. The CDR3 is 13 amino acids. Germline V lookup: CDR1 SGHNT, CDR2 YYREEE (reference sequence). This CDR3 is CASSSRLNTEAFF. The CDR3 DNA is TGTGCCAGCAGCTCTCGGTTGAACACTGAAGCTTTCTTT.

This clone was seen more than once but under ten times. This sequence joins TRBV18 and TRBJ2-3, with D possibly TRBD1 on 6 matching bases. The germline CDR1 and CDR2 sequences are KGHSH and LQKENI. CDR3 length: 15 residues. Deletions cut 1 base from V and 4 bases from J, with 12 bases between. CDR3 in amino acids: CASSPRGLGPDTQYF. The CDR3 nucleotides are TGTGCCAGCTCACCACGGGGGCTTGGACCAGATACGCAGTATTTT.

The chain recombines TRBV27 with TRBJ1-1; weak D call: TRBD1 (5 bases). Trimming cost V 3 bases and J 5 bases, with 13 bases left between them. The CDR3 extends over 14 amino acids. Germline V CDR1 and CDR2: MNHEY, SMNVEV (reference sequence). The CDR3 bases are TGTGCCAGCAGTTTTGGGGGTTTGGAGACTGAAGCTTTCTTT. Protein sequence: CASSFGGLETEAFF.